A single sample is the source of the 10 T cell receptor beta chains below, sequenced in a study of blood T cells in healthy people across ages. Then a second PCR, running roughly 7 to 11 cycles, was carried out with a sample-barcoded 5' primer and a J-beta primer mix. TCRdb re-derived calls from the 5' RACE reads in MiXCR, one entry per CDR3 protein. The sample yields 800,000 to 900,000 distinct CDR3 sequences, about 62% seen once. The source material was blood. The receptors were sampled from a man aged 25-45 years in good health.

This clonotype was observed many times. The CDR3 reads CASSFGVYEQYF. The DNA of the CDR3 is TGTGCCAGCAGTTTTGGTGTTTACGAGCAGTACTTC. This chain uses TRBV28 with TRBJ2-7; D not certain. Trimming took off 3 bases at V and 4 bases at J, with 7 bases between the two ends. This CDR3 region has 12 residues. Germline assignment: CDR1 MDHEN and CDR2 SYDVKM.

The V call is TRBV21-1, the J call TRBJ2-1; TRBD1, as called in the table, went unchecked against the DNA. TRBV21-1 is described as a pseudogene. The CDR3 has 12 residues. CDR3 DNA sequence: TGTGCCAGCAACTACAGGTTGGAGGAGCAGTTCTTC. This encodes CASNYRLEEQFF.

CDR3 loop: CASSAGAEQFF. DNA for the CDR3: TGTGCCAGCAGCGCGGGAGCCGAGCAGTTCTTC. This chain connects TRBV7-3 to TRBJ2-1; 7 bases line up with TRBD2. Germline V gene data show CDR1 as SGHTA and CDR2 as FQGTGA. The J segment lost 10 bases and the V segment lost 5 bases, leaving 2 bases of the junction unmatched. This CDR3 spans 11 amino acids.

This clonotype has only a few counts. The rearrangement joins TRBV7-2 to TRBJ2-1; no reliable D call. The J call may be mistaken, given a closer DNA end match to TRBJ2-7. CDR1 and CDR2 from the germline V gene are SGHTA and FQGNSA. CDR3 length equals 11 residues. The CDR3 is CASSLVAEQYF. Written as DNA, the CDR3 is TGTGCCAGCAGCTTAGTGGCTGAGCAGTACTTC.

This clonotype appeared a few times. The chain has TRBV5-4 and TRBJ2-3, with D perhaps matching TRBD2 (5 bases). This CDR3 comprises 16 residues. Trimming shortened V by 0 bases and J by 6 bases, and 17 bases separated the two germline ends. Germline V gene sequence: CDR1 SGHNT, CDR2 YYREEE (reference sequence). The CDR3: CASSLGLGSSGDTQYF. CDR3 DNA sequence: TGTGCCAGCAGCTTGGGGCTTGGCAGCTCGGGGGATACGCAGTATTTT.

The chain links TRBV24-1 to TRBJ2-7; D not certain. The V and J ends lost 4 bases and 6 bases respectively, with 15 bases between them. The CDR3 contains 14 residues. CDR1 is KGHDR, CDR2 SFDVKD, per germline. This CDR3 is CATSDRPGSREQYF. The DNA for the CDR3 is TGTGCCACCAGTGACCGCCCTGGAAGTCGCGAGCAGTACTTC.

This clonotype was seen only once. The J gene is TRBJ2-3, the V gene TRBV4-2; TRBD2 matches 7 bases. Trimming removed 1 base from V and 8 bases from J; junction bases left unmatched: 9. CDR1 is LGHNA and CDR2 is YNFKEQ in the germline V gene. This CDR3 contains 15 residues. The CDR3 bases are TGTGCCAGCAGCCAAGCAGCGGGGCGTCCAGGTACGCAGTATTTT. This codes for CASSQAAGRPGTQYF.

CDR3 residues: CSAGVGYTQYF. The DNA of the CDR3 is TGCAGCGCGGGGGTGGGCTATACGCAGTATTTT. V and J are TRBV29-1 and TRBJ2-3, with a tentative D call TRBD2 (6 bases). Trimming removed 7 bases at V and 7 bases at J, with 12 bases between. This CDR3 spans 11 amino acids. Germline CDR1 SQVTM, CDR2 ANQGSEA.

The V and J genes are TRBV9 and TRBJ1-5; 7 nucleotides line up with TRBD1. This CDR3 comprises 18 residues. Germline-derived CDR1 and CDR2 are SGDLS and YYNGEE. V lost 0 bases and J lost 2; bases outside the gene matches: 11. CDR3 DNA sequence: TGTGCCAGCAGCGTAGGGGCAGGGGGAACTGGAGGCAATCAGCCCCAGCATTTT. Translated, it gives CASSVGAGGTGGNQPQHF.

This rearrangement joins TRBV29-1 to TRBJ2-3; 7 bases map to TRBD2. The CDR3 consists of 14 residues. V lost 5 bases, J lost 1 base, and 6 bases stayed unmatched. Germline lookup yields CDR1 SQVTM and CDR2 ANQGSEA. CDR3 loop: CSVWTSARTDTQYF. CDR3 coding DNA: TGCAGCGTTTGGACTAGTGCACGCACAGATACGCAGTATTTT.